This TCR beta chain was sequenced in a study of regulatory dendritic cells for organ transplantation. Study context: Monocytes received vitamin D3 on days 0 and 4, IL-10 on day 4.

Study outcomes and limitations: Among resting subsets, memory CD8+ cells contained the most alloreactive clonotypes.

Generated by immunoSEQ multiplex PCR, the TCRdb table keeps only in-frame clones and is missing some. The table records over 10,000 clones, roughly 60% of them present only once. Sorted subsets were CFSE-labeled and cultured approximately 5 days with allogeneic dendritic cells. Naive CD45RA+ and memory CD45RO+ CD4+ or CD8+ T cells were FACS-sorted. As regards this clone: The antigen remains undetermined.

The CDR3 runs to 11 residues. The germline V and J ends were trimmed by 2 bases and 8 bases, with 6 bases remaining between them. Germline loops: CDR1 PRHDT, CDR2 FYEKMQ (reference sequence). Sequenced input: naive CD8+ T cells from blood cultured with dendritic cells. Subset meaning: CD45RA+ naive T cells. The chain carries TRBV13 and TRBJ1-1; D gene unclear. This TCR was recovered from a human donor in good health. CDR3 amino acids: CASSLSGEAFF. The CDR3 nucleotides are TGTGCCAGCAGCTTAAGCGGCGAAGCTTTCTTT.